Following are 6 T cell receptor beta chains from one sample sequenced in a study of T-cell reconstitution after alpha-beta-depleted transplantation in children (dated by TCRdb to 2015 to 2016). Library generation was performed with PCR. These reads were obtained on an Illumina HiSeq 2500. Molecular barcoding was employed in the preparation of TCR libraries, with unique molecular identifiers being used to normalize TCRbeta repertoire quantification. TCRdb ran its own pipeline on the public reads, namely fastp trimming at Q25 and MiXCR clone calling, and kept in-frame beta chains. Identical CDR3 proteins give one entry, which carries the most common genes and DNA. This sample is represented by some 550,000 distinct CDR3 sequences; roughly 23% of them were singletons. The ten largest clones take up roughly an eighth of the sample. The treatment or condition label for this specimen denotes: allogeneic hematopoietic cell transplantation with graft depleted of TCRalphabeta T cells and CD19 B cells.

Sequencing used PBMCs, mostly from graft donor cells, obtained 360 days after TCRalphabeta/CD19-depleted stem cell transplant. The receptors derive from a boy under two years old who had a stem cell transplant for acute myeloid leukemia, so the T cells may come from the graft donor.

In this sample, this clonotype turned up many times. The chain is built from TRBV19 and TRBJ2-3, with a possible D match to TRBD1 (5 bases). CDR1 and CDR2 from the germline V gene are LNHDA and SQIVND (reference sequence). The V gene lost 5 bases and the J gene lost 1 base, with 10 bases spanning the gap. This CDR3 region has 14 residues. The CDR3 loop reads CASSEDSRTDTQYF. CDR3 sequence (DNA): TGTGCCAGTAGTGAAGACAGTCGCACAGATACGCAGTATTTT. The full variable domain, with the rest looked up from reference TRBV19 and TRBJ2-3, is DGGITQSPKYLFRKEGQNVTLSCEQNLNHDAMYWYRQDPGQGLRLIYYSQIVNDFQKGDIAEGYSVSREKKESFPLTVTSAQKNPTAFYLCASSEDSRTDTQYFGPGTRLTVL.

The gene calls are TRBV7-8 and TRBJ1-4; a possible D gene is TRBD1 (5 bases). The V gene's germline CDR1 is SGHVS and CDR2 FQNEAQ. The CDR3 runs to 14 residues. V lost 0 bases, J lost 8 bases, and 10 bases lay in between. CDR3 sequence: CASSLAHRQEKLFF. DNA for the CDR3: TGTGCCAGCAGCTTAGCGCACAGACAGGAAAAACTGTTTTTT.

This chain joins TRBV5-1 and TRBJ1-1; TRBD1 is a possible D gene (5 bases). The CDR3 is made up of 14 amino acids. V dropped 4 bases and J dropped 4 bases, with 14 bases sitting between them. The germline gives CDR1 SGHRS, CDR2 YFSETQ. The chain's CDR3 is CASSPTGVGTEAFF. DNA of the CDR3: TGCGCCAGCAGCCCCACGGGGGTCGGCACTGAAGCTTTCTTT.

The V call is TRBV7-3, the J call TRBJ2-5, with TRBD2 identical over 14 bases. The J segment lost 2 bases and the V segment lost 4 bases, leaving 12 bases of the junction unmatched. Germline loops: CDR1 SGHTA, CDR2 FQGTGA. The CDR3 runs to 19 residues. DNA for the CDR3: TGTGCCAGCAGCTCGAGGGGGACTAGCGGGGGCCGATCGCAAGAGACCCAGTACTTC. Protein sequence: CASSSRGTSGGRSQETQYF.

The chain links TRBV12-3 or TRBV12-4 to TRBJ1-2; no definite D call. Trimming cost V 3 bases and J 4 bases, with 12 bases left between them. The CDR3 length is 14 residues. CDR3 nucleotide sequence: TGTGCCAGCAGTTTCCCCTACCCGAGCTATGGCTACACCTTC. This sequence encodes CASSFPYPSYGYTF.

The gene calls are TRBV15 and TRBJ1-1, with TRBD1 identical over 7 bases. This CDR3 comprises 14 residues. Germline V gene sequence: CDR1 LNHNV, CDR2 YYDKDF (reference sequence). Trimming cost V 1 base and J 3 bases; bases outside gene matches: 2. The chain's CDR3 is CATSRVQGYTEAFF. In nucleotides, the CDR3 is TGTGCCACCAGCAGAGTACAGGGGTACACTGAAGCTTTCTTT.